What follows are 22 T cell receptor beta chains derived from one specimen sequenced in a study of blood T cell repertoires in COVID-19 (TCRdb year 2020). The method was the immunoSEQ multiplex PCR assay. TCRdb took over this immuneACCESS table, retaining in-frame rearrangements with V and J assigned. Such tables are incomplete; in checked studies, under half of the missing clones stem from an unresolved V gene, and the remainder is unexplained. The sample profile shows about 170,000 clones; approximately 77% of them were found once. Together, the top ten hold 10% to 13% of the sample. Sample: peripheral blood. Receptor source: an elderly woman with active or convalescent COVID-19.

The J gene is TRBJ1-1, the V gene TRBV30, with D perhaps matching TRBD1 (6 bases). The germline V and J ends were trimmed by 4 bases and 1 base, with 10 bases remaining between them. The CDR3 extends over 13 amino acids. The germline CDR1 and CDR2 sequences are GTSNPN and SVGIG (reference sequence). CDR3 coding DNA: TGTGCCTGGACCGGACAGCCGAACACTGAAGCTTTCTTT. Its protein is CAWTGQPNTEAFF.

V is TRBV5-1 and J is TRBJ2-5; TRBD2 aligns across 11 bases. V trimming: 4 bases; J trimming: 1 base; junction bases outside the gene matches: 3. CDR1 and CDR2 from the germline V gene are SGHRS and YFSETQ. The CDR3 totals 15 residues. CDR3: CASSVAGGPQETQYF. In DNA form, the CDR3 reads TGCGCCAGCAGCGTAGCGGGAGGGCCCCAAGAGACCCAGTACTTC.

This chain links TRBV6-5 with TRBJ2-5; 10 bases align to TRBD2. This CDR3 contains 14 residues. Trimming cost V 7 bases and J 4 bases; bases outside gene matches: 6. From germline, CDR1 is MNHEY and CDR2 SVGAGI. In DNA, the CDR3 is TGTGCCAGCATCTTGACTAGCGGGCTAGAGACCCAGTACTTC. Residues: CASILTSGLETQYF.

This clone was found once. The J gene is TRBJ2-5, the V gene TRBV7-3; 10 bases match TRBD2. The germline V gene encodes CDR1 SGHTA and CDR2 FQGTGA. V was clipped by 4 bases and J by 5 bases; unmatched bases: 7. This CDR3 region has 15 residues. CDR3 amino acids: CASSSTSGRVETQYF. The CDR3, as DNA: TGTGCCAGCAGCTCCACAAGCGGGAGGGTGGAGACCCAGTACTTC.

In this sample, this clone turned up a few times. The gene calls are TRBV28 and TRBJ2-7; maybe TRBD2 (5 bases). Trimming left V 2 bases short and J 4 bases short, with 15 bases between. Germline loops: CDR1 MDHEN, CDR2 SYDVKM. This CDR3 is built from 15 residues. In DNA, the CDR3 is TGTGCCAGCAGTTTAGTTTCTCCGAGCGGTTACGAGCAGTACTTC. Protein sequence: CASSLVSPSGYEQYF.

The chain combines TRBV7-9 with TRBJ1-2; D uncertain. The CDR3 sequence is 12 residues long. Trimming took 3 bases from V and 4 from J, leaving 6 bases between them. Germline-derived CDR1 and CDR2 are SEHNR and FQNEAQ (reference sequence). CDR3 protein: CASSLEGYGYTF. The CDR3 DNA sequence: TGTGCCAGCAGCTTGGAGGGCTATGGCTACACCTTC.

The chain links TRBV5-1 to TRBJ1-4; D is possibly TRBD1 (5 bases). V gave up 2 bases and J gave up 5 bases, with 10 bases separating them. The CDR3 runs to 14 residues. Germline loops: CDR1 SGHRS, CDR2 YFSETQ. The CDR3 DNA reads TGCGCCAGCAGCTTTCAGGGAGGAAATGAAAAACTGTTTTTT. Its protein product is CASSFQGGNEKLFF.

This rearrangement joins TRBV14 to TRBJ1-2; D gene ambiguous. This CDR3 region has 17 residues. CDR1 and CDR2 from the germline V gene are SGHDN and FVKESK. The V and J ends lost 5 bases and 5 bases respectively, with 24 bases between them. CDR3 DNA: TGTGCCAGCAGCGAGACCGCATATCCGGGTCAGAGATATGGCTACACCTTC. This translates into CASSETAYPGQRYGYTF.

The J gene is TRBJ1-4, the V gene TRBV11-2; possible D gene TRBD1, 5 bases. With 2 bases removed from V and 8 bases from J, the gap between germline ends came to 15 bases. The CDR3 runs to 15 residues. The germline CDR1 and CDR2 sequences are SGHAT and FQNNGV. CDR3 loop: CASSLQGGGREKLFF. The CDR3 DNA sequence: TGTGCCAGCAGCTTACAGGGAGGCGGGAGGGAAAAACTGTTTTTT. The full variable domain, in which reference TRBV11-2 and TRBJ1-4 provide the parts outside the CDR3, is EAGVAQSPRYKIIEKRQSVAFWCNPISGHATLYWYQQILGQGPKLLIQFQNNGVVDDSQLPKDRFSAERLKGVDSTLKIQPAKLEDSAVYLCASSLQGGGREKLFFGSGTQLSVL.

The gene calls are TRBV6-5 and TRBJ1-5, with TRBD1 matching 7 bases. The junction had 3 bases not matched to a gene; V was cut back by 5 bases and J by 5 bases. The CDR3 length is 13 residues. Germline assignment: CDR1 MNHEY and CDR2 SVGAGI. This CDR3 is CASSTTGDQPQHF. CDR3 nucleotides: TGTGCCAGCAGTACAACAGGGGATCAGCCCCAGCATTTT.

This chain links TRBV9 with TRBJ2-3; 12 bases fit TRBD2. J was trimmed by 4 bases and V by 2 bases; bases with no gene match: 5. This CDR3 region has 16 residues. CDR1 is SGDLS and CDR2 is YYNGEE in the germline V gene. CDR3 in DNA: TGTGCCAGCAGCGTTGCTAGCGGGAGGGCCCCAGATACGCAGTATTTT. Encoded protein: CASSVASGRAPDTQYF.

The genes are TRBV6-6 and TRBJ2-7; a possible D gene is TRBD2 (6 bases). The length of the CDR3 is 15 residues. Trimming removed 5 bases from V and 2 bases from J, with 16 bases in between. The germline gives CDR1 MNHNY, CDR2 SVGAGI (reference sequence). CDR3 sequence reads: CASSPGWGEAYEQYF. CDR3 DNA: TGTGCCAGCAGTCCCGGATGGGGGGAGGCCTACGAGCAGTACTTC.

This chain connects TRBV18 to TRBJ1-5, with D possibly matching TRBD1 (6 bases). This CDR3 is 16 amino acids long. Trimming took off 1 base at V and 7 bases at J, with 17 bases between the two ends. Per germline, CDR1 KGHSH and CDR2 LQKENI. The CDR3 DNA sequence: TGTGCCAGCTCACCACGAACGGTCAGGGGTGACCAGCCCCAGCATTTT. Amino acid sequence: CASSPRTVRGDQPQHF.

The table lists this clone with a count of one. The genes are TRBV4-1 and TRBJ2-7; D perhaps matches TRBD2 (5 bases). This CDR3 has 12 amino acids. V lost 1 base, J lost 6 bases, and 7 bases lay in between. Germline V lookup: CDR1 MGHRA, CDR2 YSYEKL. This CDR3 reads CASSQVGSEQYF. The CDR3 coding sequence is TGCGCCAGCAGCCAAGTTGGGAGCGAGCAGTACTTC.

The table lists this clone with a few counts. This chain joins TRBV19 and TRBJ1-1; the D is unclear. Trimming stripped 8 bases from V and 6 bases from J, with 16 bases between. The CDR3 sequence is 13 residues long. CDR1 is LNHDA, CDR2 SQIVND, per germline (reference sequence). CDR3 nucleotide sequence: TGTGCCAGTGTCCAAGCGGGATTCGCTGAAGCTTTCTTT. Translated: CASVQAGFAEAFF.

This clone turned up a few times. The DNA of the CDR3 is TGTGCCACACAATCCCTGGAGCAGTACTTC. This codes for CATQSLEQYF. The chain is built from TRBV2 and TRBJ2-7; D ambiguous. The germline gives CDR1 SNHLY, CDR2 FYNNEI. The CDR3 consists of 10 residues. The V end lost 10 bases, the J end lost 7 bases, and 11 bases lay between the germline ends.

This clone was counted a single time. V usage is TRBV10-3 and J usage is TRBJ2-2, with 8 bases identical to TRBD2. Germline CDR1 reads ENHRY; CDR2 reads SYGVKD. This CDR3 has 17 amino acids. Trimming took 0 bases from V and 0 from J; bases not matched to a gene: 3. This CDR3 is CAISESRLATNTGELFF. The CDR3 nucleotides read TGTGCCATCAGTGAGTCCCGACTAGCGACGAACACCGGGGAGCTGTTTTTT.

This clone was picked up one time. V is TRBV7-6 and J is TRBJ2-2, with 12 bases aligning to TRBD2. CDR3 size: 15 residues. The J segment lost 9 bases and the V segment lost 3 bases, leaving 5 bases of the junction unmatched. Germline V gene lookup returns CDR1 SGHVS and CDR2 FNYEAQ. The CDR3, as DNA: TGTGCCAGCAGCTTTCTAGCGGGAGGGCCCCGGGAGCTGTTTTTT. It is translated as CASSFLAGGPRELFF.

V gene TRBV5-5 combines with J gene TRBJ1-2, with 10 bases fitting TRBD1. J lost 4 bases, V lost 4 bases, and 13 bases had no gene match. The germline CDR1 and CDR2 sequences are SGHKS and YYEKEE (reference sequence). CDR3 length equals 17 residues. The CDR3 bases are TGTGCCAGCAGCATGCTTCCCGGACAGGGGGTTAGCTATGGCTACACCTTC. This codes for CASSMLPGQGVSYGYTF.

This sequence joins TRBV28 and TRBJ2-5; TRBD2 agrees at 8 bases. This CDR3 has 15 residues. Germline V CDR1 and CDR2: MDHEN, SYDVKM. J was trimmed by 4 bases and V by 4 bases; bases with no gene match: 8. Written as DNA, the CDR3 is TGTGCCAGCAGTTCTAACGGACTAGCCATAGAGACCCAGTACTTC. Translation: CASSSNGLAIETQYF.

This clone has only one observation. The chain links TRBV5-1 to TRBJ2-1; TRBD2 aligns across 10 bases. This CDR3 is 16 amino acids long. Germline-derived CDR1 and CDR2 are SGHRS and YFSETQ. The V segment lost 4 bases and the J segment 6 bases; nucleotides outside the gene matches: 10. The DNA for the CDR3 is TGCGCCAGCAGCCCTAGGGGACTAGCGTTTGGCAATGAGCAGTTCTTC. Amino acid sequence: CASSPRGLAFGNEQFF.

The rearrangement joins TRBV7-2 to TRBJ2-2, with D possibly TRBD2 on 6 matching bases. Germline V gene sequence: CDR1 SGHTA, CDR2 FQGNSA. The V gene lost 6 bases and the J gene lost 1 base, with 12 bases spanning the gap. The CDR3 covers 15 residues. CDR3 amino acids: CASSPAGGNTGELFF. The CDR3 nucleotides are TGTGCCAGCAGTCCCGCCGGGGGGAACACCGGGGAGCTGTTTTTT.